This T cell receptor beta chain emerged from a study of Graves' ophthalmopathy and Graves' hyperthyroidism. General study points: Most thyroid-expanded clonotypes exceeding 0.001 frequency were also found in blood.

CDR3 size: 15 residues. From germline, CDR1 is MNHEY and CDR2 SMNVEV (reference sequence). J was trimmed by 1 base and V by 6 bases; bases with no gene match: 7. Researchers took RNA transcripts and amplified TCR beta CDR3 regions from them. HTBI primers were used in a first-round RT-PCR, which preceded a second-round multiplex PCR. TCRdb redid the calling of the multiplex PCR reads with MiXCR, one entry per CDR3 protein. The table lists 650,000 to 900,000 distinct CDR3 sequences, roughly two fifths of them singletons. Regarding this clonotype: Its antigen remains unknown.

Isolation of PBMCs was performed using 10 ml of fresh peripheral blood. This clonotype was sampled from an adult man with Graves' ophthalmopathy. The gene calls are TRBV27 and TRBJ2-7; TRBD1 matches 9 bases. The sample taken for sequencing was peripheral blood. Written as DNA, the CDR3 is TGTGCCAGCAGGGTGGGACAGGGATCATCCTACGAGCAGTACTTC. This codes for CASRVGQGSSYEQYF.